Below, 8 T cell receptor beta chains from the same sample are listed, as sequenced in a study of beta chain features in type 1 diabetes (dated by TCRdb to the late 2010s). To prepare the library, the immunoSEQ multiplex PCR assay was applied. The entire amount of isolated RNA was reverse transcribed using the High Capacity cDNA Reverse Transcription Kit, so the sequenced TCRB transcripts were expressed ones. Here the immuneACCESS table is served through TCRdb, limited to in-frame sequences with V and J called. Missing clones are a known gap in these copies; in checked studies unresolved V genes cover under half, and the rest lacks a known reason. This sample is represented by 300,000 to 450,000 clones; 10% to 15% of them were singletons. The top ten clonotypes cover 0.017% of the sample. Sequences were obtained from naive CD4+ T cells from blood. The cell subset or site tag for this specimen amounts to: true naive CD4+ T cells. These receptors all stem from a man aged 18 to 35 in good health.

This chain uses TRBV7-2 with TRBJ1-5; TRBD1 might be the D (5 bases). This CDR3 comprises 14 residues. The germline V and J ends were trimmed by 1 base and 1 base, with 5 bases remaining between them. From germline, CDR1 is SGHTA and CDR2 FQGNSA. The CDR3, as DNA: TGTGCCAGCAGCTTAGGACAGAGCAATCAGCCCCAGCATTTT. Translation: CASSLGQSNQPQHF.

This clone was seen only a few times. V and J are TRBV19 and TRBJ2-1, with 10 bases matching TRBD2. Germline trimming cut 5 bases from V and 4 bases from J; bases unmatched to any gene: 5. There are 15 residues in the CDR3. Germline V lookup: CDR1 LNHDA, CDR2 SQIVND (reference sequence). Here the CDR3 reads CASSPSGSAYNEQFF. DNA of the CDR3: TGTGCCAGTAGTCCTAGCGGGAGCGCGTACAATGAGCAGTTCTTC. Drawing the rest from reference TRBV19 and TRBJ2-1, the complete variable domain is DGGITQSPKYLFRKEGQNVTLSCEQNLNHDAMYWYRQDPGQGLRLIYYSQIVNDFQKGDIAEGYSVSREKKESFPLTVTSAQKNPTAFYLCASSPSGSAYNEQFFGPGTRLTVL.

CDR3 residues: CASSSSGQGDTAFF. In DNA form, the CDR3 reads TGCGCCAGCAGCTCATCCGGACAGGGGGACACAGCTTTCTTT. This chain connects TRBV5-1 to TRBJ1-1; TRBD1 matches at 10 bases. From germline, CDR1 is SGHRS and CDR2 YFSETQ. This CDR3 comprises 14 residues. Unmatched junction bases numbered 9, after V lost 3 bases and J lost 10 bases.

CDR3 in DNA: TGCGCCAGCAGCAGTACAAGGGGTGGGCACGAGCAGTACTTC. It encodes CASSSTRGGHEQYF. The chain joins TRBV5-1 to TRBJ2-7; tentatively, D is TRBD1 (5 bases). CDR1 is SGHRS, CDR2 YFSETQ, per germline. The CDR3 is made up of 14 amino acids. V lost 4 bases and J lost 5, with 16 bases in between.

The J gene is TRBJ1-1, the V gene TRBV6-5; perhaps TRBD1 as D (6 bases). Germline V gene sequence: CDR1 MNHEY, CDR2 SVGAGI. This CDR3 contains 15 residues. Trimming removed 6 bases at V and 1 base at J, with 15 bases between. This chain's CDR3 is CASRPTYRENTEAFF. In DNA, the CDR3 is TGTGCCAGCAGACCTACTTACAGGGAGAACACTGAAGCTTTCTTT.

V gene TRBV30 combines with J gene TRBJ1-3, with 9 bases identical to TRBD1. After removal of 4 bases from V and 4 bases from J, the junction contained 2 bases not matched to a gene. The length of the CDR3 is 13 residues. Looked up from germline, CDR1 is GTSNPN and CDR2 is SVGIG (reference sequence). CDR3 sequence (DNA): TGTGCCTGGACCGGACAGGGGGGAAACACCATATATTTT. Translated, it gives CAWTGQGGNTIYF.

The V gene is TRBV4-1, the J gene TRBJ2-1; maybe TRBD1 (6 bases). The CDR3 runs 16 residues. Germline V gene lookup returns CDR1 MGHRA and CDR2 YSYEKL. V lost 5 bases and J 7 bases, leaving 21 bases between the germline ends. CDR3 bases: TGCGCCAGCAGCTTACCCAGGGGTAAGCTGGGGAATGAGCAGTTCTTC. This gives the protein CASSLPRGKLGNEQFF.

This clone has just a few counts. This sequence joins TRBV29-1 and TRBJ1-1; TRBD1 matches at 7 bases. The CDR3 covers 13 residues. V was pared by 5 bases and J by 1 base, with 4 bases of the junction left unmatched. Looked up from germline, CDR1 is SQVTM and CDR2 is ANQGSEA. The CDR3 here is CSVNEGANTEAFF. CDR3 sequence (DNA): TGCAGCGTTAACGAGGGGGCGAACACTGAAGCTTTCTTT.